Below, 4 T cell receptor beta chains from the same sample are listed, as sequenced in a study of shared clonotypes between healthy human individuals (dated by TCRdb to the early 2020s). The library was generated by the immunoSEQ multiplex PCR assay. Drawn from immuneACCESS, this table holds only the in-frame rearrangements with V and J called that TCRdb kept. Clones are partly lost; checked studies trace under half to an unresolved V gene and leave the rest unexplained. The sample records hundreds of thousands of clones, 95% to 97% of which are singletons. The ten largest clones represent about 0.12% of the sample. CD8 naive samples consisted of CD45RO-negative cells that were positively selected for CCR7, yielding a CD45RA+CCR7+ population without TemRA cells. Sequenced sample: naive CD8+ T cells sorted from blood. This specimen's cell subset or site label, per the study, means: CD45RA+CCR7+. The receptor source for this set is a woman aged 25 to 45 in good health.

Remarks on this clone: The sample contains more than one DNA sequence encoding this CDR3. The rearrangement links TRBV27 to TRBJ2-7; the match to TRBD1 covers 9 bases. The CDR3 has 12 amino acids. Germline V gene sequence: CDR1 MNHEY, CDR2 SMNVEV (reference sequence). With 5 bases clipped from V and 7 bases from J, the junction kept 3 bases outside the gene matches. The CDR3 loop reads CASSTGGWEQYF. The CDR3 DNA sequence: TGTGCCAGCAGTACAGGGGGCTGGGAGCAGTACTTC.

The V and J genes are TRBV19 and TRBJ2-7; no firm D call. Germline loops: CDR1 LNHDA, CDR2 SQIVND (reference sequence). This CDR3 has 13 residues. V lost 1 base, J lost 2 bases, and 6 bases lay in between. The CDR3 bases are TGTGCCAGTAGTATAGCGGGTCCCTACGAGCAGTACTTC. Its translation is CASSIAGPYEQYF. Variable domain in full (rest from reference TRBV19 and TRBJ2-7): DGGITQSPKYLFRKEGQNVTLSCEQNLNHDAMYWYRQDPGQGLRLIYYSQIVNDFQKGDIAEGYSVSREKKESFPLTVTSAQKNPTAFYLCASSIAGPYEQYFGPGTRLTVT.

About this clone itself: This sample also contains other DNA sequences that code for the same CDR3. The rearrangement links TRBV28 to TRBJ2-2; 7 bases map to TRBD2. The CDR3 loop spans 14 amino acids. Trimming cost V 2 bases and J 3 bases; bases outside gene matches: 0. CDR1 is MDHEN and CDR2 is SYDVKM in the germline V gene. CDR3 nucleotides: TGTGCCAGCAGTTTACTAGCGGACACCGGGGAGCTGTTTTTT. Its translation: CASSLLADTGELFF.

This clone was seen just once. The V and J genes are TRBV7-6 and TRBJ2-7, with 8 bases matching TRBD2. This CDR3 comprises 16 residues. CDR1 is SGHVS, CDR2 FNYEAQ, per germline. Trimming cost V 0 bases and J 4 bases; bases outside gene matches: 8. The DNA for the CDR3 is TGTGCCAGCAGCTTAGCCTCAAGCGGGAGTGGTTACGAGCAGTACTTC. As protein: CASSLASSGSGYEQYF.